This entry lists 9 T cell receptor beta chains sequenced from one sample in a study of blood T cell repertoires in COVID-19. Sequenced by immunoSEQ multiplex PCR; TCRdb stores in-frame clones only, minus some. The profile shows approximately 280,000 clones, nearly 90% of them singletons. The sequencing sample was made of PBMCs or T cells enriched from blood (not recorded which). Every receptor here comes from a young woman with acute COVID-19.

CDR3 bases: TGTGCCAGCAGTGAATCCCTAAAAGATACGCAGTATTTT. Amino acid sequence: CASSESLKDTQYF. The chain links TRBV25-1 to TRBJ2-3; no definite D call. CDR1 and CDR2 from the germline V gene are MGHDK and SYGVNS. Trimming removed 1 base at V and 5 bases at J, with 7 bases between. The CDR3 totals 13 residues.

The gene calls are TRBV11-2 and TRBJ1-5, with a tentative D call TRBD1 (5 bases). The CDR3 has 13 amino acids. CDR1 is SGHAT and CDR2 is FQNNGV in the germline V gene. The V end lost 1 base, the J end lost 4 bases, and 5 bases lay between the germline ends. The CDR3 DNA reads as TGTGCCAGCAGCTTAGGGACAAATCAGCCCCAGCATTTT. Translated, it gives CASSLGTNQPQHF.

The chain joins TRBV2 to TRBJ2-2; the D gene is possibly TRBD1 (5 bases). Trimming left V 5 bases short and J 1 base short, with 8 bases between. Germline lookup yields CDR1 SNHLY and CDR2 FYNNEI. The CDR3 is 14 amino acids. In nucleotides, the CDR3 is TGTGCCAGCAGTTACGACAGGAACACCGGGGAGCTGTTTTTT. It is translated as CASSYDRNTGELFF.

This sequence joins TRBV21-1 and TRBJ1-5; the D segment call TRBD1 is taken from the table without a DNA check. TRBV21-1 is a pseudogene. The CDR3 consists of 18 residues. The CDR3 loop is CASSKGRKGAPLNQPQHF. The CDR3 bases are TGTGCCAGCAGCAAAGGGCGTAAGGGGGCGCCGCTCAATCAGCCCCAGCATTTT.

The CDR3: CASSQVLGSSYEQYF. The CDR3 DNA follows: TGCGCCAGCAGCCAAGTTCTCGGGAGCTCCTACGAGCAGTACTTC. The rearrangement uses TRBV4-3 and TRBJ2-7, with a weak D call TRBD2 (6 bases). This CDR3 spans 15 amino acids. V lost 1 base and J lost 0, with 10 bases in between. Germline lookup yields CDR1 LGHNA and CDR2 YSLEER.

The chain's CDR3 is CASSLTGAADTQYF. The CDR3 region has the DNA TGTGCCAGCAGCCTCACAGGGGCGGCAGATACGCAGTATTTT. The chain uses TRBV7-3 and TRBJ2-3, with 7 bases that match TRBD1. The V segment lost 5 bases and the J segment 4 bases; nucleotides outside the gene matches: 6. CDR3 length: 14 amino acids. The germline CDR1 and CDR2 sequences are SGHTA and FQGTGA.

The genes are TRBV24-1 and TRBJ2-3, with a possible D match to TRBD2 (6 bases). CDR1 is KGHDR, CDR2 SFDVKD, per germline. Between the trimmed V and J ends, which lost 1 base and 5 bases, there was a span of 12 bases. This CDR3 contains 15 residues. For the CDR3, the DNA is TGTGCCACCAGTGATTTTGGACTAAGCCGAGATACGCAGTATTTT. As protein: CATSDFGLSRDTQYF.

The V and J genes are TRBV11-3 and TRBJ1-1; weak D call: TRBD1 (5 bases). Germline CDR1 and CDR2: SGHNT and YENEEA. V was cut by 6 bases and J by 1 base, with 12 bases left in between. This CDR3 spans 14 amino acids. For the CDR3, the DNA is TGTGCCAGCAGTTCCCGGGGGACGAACACTGAAGCTTTCTTT. Its translation: CASSSRGTNTEAFF. The full variable domain, rest sourced from reference TRBV11-3 and TRBJ1-1, is EAGVVQSPRYKIIEKKQPVAFWCNPISGHNTLYWYLQNLGQGPELLIRYENEEAVDDSQLPKDRFSAERLKGVDSTLKIQPAELGDSAVYLCASSSRGTNTEAFFGQGTRLTVV.

In its sample, this clone was seen once. The rearrangement links TRBV19 to TRBJ2-7, with 7 bases aligning to TRBD2. V trimming: 2 bases; J trimming: 6 bases; junction bases outside the gene matches: 7. CDR3 length: 14 residues. Looked up from germline, CDR1 is LNHDA and CDR2 is SQIVND (reference sequence). CDR3 loop: CASSIMAGATEQYF. For the CDR3, the DNA is TGTGCCAGTAGTATAATGGCGGGAGCGACCGAGCAGTACTTC.